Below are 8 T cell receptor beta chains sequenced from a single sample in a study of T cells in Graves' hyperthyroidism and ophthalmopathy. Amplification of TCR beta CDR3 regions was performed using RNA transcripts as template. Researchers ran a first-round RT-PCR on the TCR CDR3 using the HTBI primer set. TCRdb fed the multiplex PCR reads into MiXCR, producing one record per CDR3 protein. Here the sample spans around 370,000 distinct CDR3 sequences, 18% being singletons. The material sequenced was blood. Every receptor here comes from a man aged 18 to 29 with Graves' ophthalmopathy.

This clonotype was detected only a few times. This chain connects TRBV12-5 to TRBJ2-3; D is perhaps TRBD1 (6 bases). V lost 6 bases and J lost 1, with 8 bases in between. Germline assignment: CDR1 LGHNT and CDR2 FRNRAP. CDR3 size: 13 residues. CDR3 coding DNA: TGTGCTAGTGGCTCAGGGGGCACAGATACGCAGTATTTT. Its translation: CASGSGGTDTQYF.

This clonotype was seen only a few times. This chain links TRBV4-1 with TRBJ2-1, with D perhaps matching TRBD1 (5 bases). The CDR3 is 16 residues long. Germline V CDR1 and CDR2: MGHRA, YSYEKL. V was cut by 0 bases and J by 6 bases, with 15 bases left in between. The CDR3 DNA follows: TGCGCCAGCAGCCAAGATACCAGGGCGGAATCCAATGAGCAGTTCTTC. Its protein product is CASSQDTRAESNEQFF.

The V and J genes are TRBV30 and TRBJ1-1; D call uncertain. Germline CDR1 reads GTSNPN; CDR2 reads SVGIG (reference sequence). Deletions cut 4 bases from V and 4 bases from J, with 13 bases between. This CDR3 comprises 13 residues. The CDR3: CAWISEVGTEAFF. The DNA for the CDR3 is TGTGCCTGGATTTCAGAGGTCGGCACTGAAGCTTTCTTT.

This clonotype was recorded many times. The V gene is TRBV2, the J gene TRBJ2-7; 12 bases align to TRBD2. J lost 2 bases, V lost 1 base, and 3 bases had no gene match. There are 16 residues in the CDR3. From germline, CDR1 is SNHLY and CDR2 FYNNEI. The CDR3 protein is CASSEELAGGPYEQYF. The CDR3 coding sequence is TGTGCCAGCAGTGAAGAGCTAGCGGGGGGGCCCTACGAGCAGTACTTC.

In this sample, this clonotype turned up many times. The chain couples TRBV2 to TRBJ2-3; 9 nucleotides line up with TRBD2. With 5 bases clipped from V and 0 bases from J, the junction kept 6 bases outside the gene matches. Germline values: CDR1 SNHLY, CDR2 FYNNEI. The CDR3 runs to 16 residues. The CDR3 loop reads CASSWSGGLSTDTQYF. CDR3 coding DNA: TGTGCCAGCAGTTGGAGCGGGGGGCTGAGCACAGATACGCAGTATTTT.

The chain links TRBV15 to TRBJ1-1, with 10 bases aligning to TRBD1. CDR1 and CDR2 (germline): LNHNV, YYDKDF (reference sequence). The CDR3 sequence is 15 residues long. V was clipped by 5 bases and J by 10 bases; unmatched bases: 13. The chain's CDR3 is CATSGSGTGDLVAFF. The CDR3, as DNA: TGTGCCACCAGCGGCTCCGGGACAGGGGATTTAGTAGCTTTCTTT. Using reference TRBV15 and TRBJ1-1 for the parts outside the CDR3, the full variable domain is DAMVIQNPRYQVTQFGKPVTLSCSQTLNHNVMYWYQQKSSQAPKLLFHYYDKDFNNEADTPDNFQSRRPNTSFCFLDIRSPGLGDTAMYLCATSGSGTGDLVAFFGQGTRLTVV.

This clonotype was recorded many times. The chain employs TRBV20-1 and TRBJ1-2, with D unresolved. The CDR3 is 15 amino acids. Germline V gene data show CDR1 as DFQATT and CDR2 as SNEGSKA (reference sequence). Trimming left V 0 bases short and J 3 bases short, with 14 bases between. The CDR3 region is CSARDLITAHYGYTF. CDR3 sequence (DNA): TGCAGTGCTAGAGATCTTATAACGGCCCACTATGGCTACACCTTC.

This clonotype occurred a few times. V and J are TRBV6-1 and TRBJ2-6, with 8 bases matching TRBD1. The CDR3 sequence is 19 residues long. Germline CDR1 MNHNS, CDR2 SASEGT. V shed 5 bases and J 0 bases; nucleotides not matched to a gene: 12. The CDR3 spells CASSSEDRATISGANVLTF. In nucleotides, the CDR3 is TGTGCCAGCAGTTCCGAGGACAGGGCAACAATCTCTGGGGCCAACGTCCTGACTTTC.